The clone carrying this T cell receptor (beta chain) came up many times. As yet, its antigen is unknown. This sample stems from a study of beta chain features in type 1 diabetes. Study findings and constraints: When Type 1 diabetes patients were examined, their TCRB CDR3s proved moderately but significantly shorter in all four CD4+ subsets.

Since all of the isolated RNA was reverse transcribed, expressed TCRB transcripts were what got sequenced. The method was immunoSEQ multiplex PCR; TCRdb's version includes in-frame clones alone and lacks a portion of them. The sample includes around 130,000 clones, 15% to 20% of them seen just once. V dropped 4 bases and J dropped 1; count of bases not matched to a gene: 7. The CDR3 is made up of 15 amino acids. Germline-derived CDR1 and CDR2 are SGHRS and YFSETQ. This chain joins TRBV5-1 and TRBJ2-5, with 7 bases matching TRBD1. The clonotype originates from a man between 25 and 39 years old with type 1 diabetes. The sample comprised central memory CD4+ T cells from blood. Here the CDR3 DNA reads TGCGCCAGCAGCGGGAAGACAGGGTCCCAAGAGACCCAGTACTTC. It codes for CASSGKTGSQETQYF.